The 28 T cell receptor beta chains listed next were all sequenced from one sample in a study of cytomegalovirus exposure and HLA in healthy donors. Vbeta (60) and Jbeta (13) primers were used in the PCR. Clones were sequenced by immunoSEQ multiplex PCR, and TCRdb holds only the in-frame ones, with some missing. The sample carries about 140,000 clones, around 81% recorded once. The specimen sequenced was PBMCs. The receptor set was obtained from a man aged 35-49 years in good health and CMV-seropositive.

The chain uses TRBV5-4 and TRBJ2-5, with 12 bases fitting TRBD2. The last part of the DNA fits TRBJ2-7 better; the J call may be wrong. Germline V CDR1 and CDR2: SGHNT, YYREEE (reference sequence). The CDR3 consists of 17 residues. CDR3 sequence reads: CASSLDLAGGPVYEQYF. CDR3 in DNA: TGTGCCAGCAGCTTGGATCTAGCGGGGGGGCCAGTCTACGAGCAGTACTTC.

CDR3 bases: TGTGCCAGTAGTTCCCGGGAGTTGGGGCCCCTCGAGCAGTACTTC. Translating it yields CASSSRELGPLEQYF. The V gene is TRBV19, the J gene TRBJ2-7, with D possibly TRBD2 on 6 matching bases. V was clipped by 5 bases and J by 6 bases, with 20 bases between them. The CDR3 has 15 amino acids. In germline, CDR1 is LNHDA, CDR2 SQIVND (reference sequence).

The chain is built from TRBV9 and TRBJ1-6; 9 bases fit TRBD1. V lost 1 base to trimming and J lost 17 bases; unmatched junction nucleotides: 13. CDR3 size: 15 residues. Germline CDR1 is SGDLS and CDR2 is YYNGEE. CDR3 nucleotides: TGTGCCAGCAGCGTAAATCCTGGGGGACAGGGAGAAATCCACTTT. Translation: CASSVNPGGQGEIHF.

The chain recombines TRBV12-5 with TRBJ2-7; the match to TRBD1 covers 7 bases. The CDR3 contains 13 residues. V dropped 5 bases and J dropped 5; count of bases not matched to a gene: 6. The germline CDR1 and CDR2 sequences are LGHNT and FRNRAP. CDR3 in amino acids: CASGPDRAHEQYF. In DNA form, the CDR3 reads TGTGCTAGTGGTCCCGACAGGGCCCACGAGCAGTACTTC.

V gene TRBV5-1 combines with J gene TRBJ2-7; 12 bases are shared with TRBD2. Trimming cost V 0 bases and J 6 bases; bases outside gene matches: 4. Germline assignment: CDR1 SGHRS and CDR2 YFSETQ. This CDR3 contains 15 residues. The CDR3 is CASSLGLAGVSEQYF. For the CDR3, the DNA is TGCGCCAGCAGCTTGGGACTAGCGGGAGTATCCGAGCAGTACTTC. The full variable domain, its missing parts supplied by reference TRBV5-1 and TRBJ2-7, is KAGVTQTPRYLIKTRGQQVTLSCSPISGHRSVSWYQQTPGQGLQFLFEYFSETQRNKGNFPGRFSGRQFSNSRSEMNVSTLELGDSALYLCASSLGLAGVSEQYFGPGTRLTVT.

J is TRBJ2-3 and V is TRBV19; D remains unclear. The CDR3 extends over 14 amino acids. The ends were cut back, 9 bases at V and 5 bases at J, with 18 bases in the middle. CDR1 is LNHDA, CDR2 SQIVND, per germline (reference sequence). For the CDR3, the DNA is TGTGCCAGCTTAAACCGGCGTCTAGGAGATACGCAGTATTTT. This codes for CASLNRRLGDTQYF.

V usage is TRBV5-8 and J usage is TRBJ2-1, with 16 nucleotides matching TRBD2. Germline values: CDR1 SGHTS, CDR2 YDEGEE. V shed 1 base, J shed 0 bases, and the junction held 4 bases outside the gene matches. The length of the CDR3 is 19 residues. The CDR3 region has the DNA TGTGCCAGCAGCTTGAAGGGACTAGCGGGGGGGAGCTCCTACAATGAGCAGTTCTTC. As protein: CASSLKGLAGGSSYNEQFF.

The V call is TRBV5-6, the J call TRBJ2-7; D possibly corresponds to TRBD2 (6 bases). The V end was cut by 5 bases, the J end by 5 bases, with 14 bases between. The germline V gene has CDR1 SGHDT and CDR2 YYEEEE. This CDR3 has 13 residues. The CDR3 coding sequence is TGTGCCAGCAGGCTGGCCGGACTACACGAGCAGTACTTC. Translated, it gives CASRLAGLHEQYF. The complete variable domain, with remaining parts taken from reference TRBV5-6 and TRBJ2-7, reads DAGVTQSPTHLIKTRGQQVTLRCSPKSGHDTVSWYQQALGQGPQFIFQYYEEEERQRGNFPDRFSGHQFPNYSSELNVNALLLGDSALYLCASRLAGLHEQYFGPGTRLTVT.

The genes are TRBV25-1 and TRBJ2-3; the match to TRBD2 covers 8 bases. This CDR3 is 16 amino acids long. The germline V gene encodes CDR1 MGHDK and CDR2 SYGVNS. V lost 4 bases, J lost 0 bases, and 6 bases stayed unmatched. In DNA form, the CDR3 reads TGTGCCAGCAGTGCCGGACTAGCACTTAGCACAGATACGCAGTATTTT. It encodes CASSAGLALSTDTQYF.

This sequence joins TRBV27 and TRBJ2-2; perhaps TRBD1 as D (6 bases). CDR1 MNHEY and CDR2 SMNVEV come from the germline V gene (reference sequence). The length of the CDR3 is 13 residues. V lost 6 bases to trimming and J lost 6 bases, with 11 bases between them. The CDR3 nucleotides read TGTGCCAGCAGCCGACAGGAACCCGGGGAGCTGTTTTTT. It is translated as CASSRQEPGELFF.

V and J are TRBV6-1 and TRBJ2-7, with unresolved D. The V gene's germline CDR1 is MNHNS and CDR2 SASEGT. Trimming took 5 bases from V and 6 from J, leaving 11 bases between them. This CDR3 spans 12 amino acids. The CDR3 DNA reads as TGTGCCAGCAGTAGCTCCCCTCGCGAGCAGTACTTC. Residues: CASSSSPREQYF.

This chain uses TRBV4-3 with TRBJ2-5; 8 bases fit TRBD2. CDR1 and CDR2 (germline): LGHNA, YSLEER. CDR3 length equals 17 residues. J was trimmed by 5 bases and V by 0 bases; bases with no gene match: 11. CDR3 DNA: TGCGCCAGCAGCCAAGATCGGCGAGCGGGAGTAGAGGAGACCCAGTACTTC. Its translation: CASSQDRRAGVEETQYF.

V is TRBV11-3 and J is TRBJ2-3; 10 positions match TRBD2. Germline-derived CDR1 and CDR2 are SGHNT and YENEEA. With 6 bases clipped from V and 2 bases from J, the junction kept 14 bases outside the gene matches. The CDR3 runs 18 residues. CDR3 sequence reads: CASRVGTRAGGTTDTQYF. For the CDR3, the DNA is TGTGCCAGCAGGGTTGGGACACGAGCGGGAGGGACCACAGATACGCAGTATTTT.

This clone was found once. The chain carries TRBV5-1 and TRBJ2-1; D gene ambiguous. CDR1 is SGHRS, CDR2 YFSETQ, per germline. Trimming removed 4 bases at V and 1 base at J, with 15 bases between. This CDR3 contains 16 residues. The chain's CDR3 is CASSPTPDISYNEQFF. For the CDR3, the DNA is TGCGCCAGCAGCCCAACACCAGATATATCCTACAATGAGCAGTTCTTC. The whole variable domain, remainder taken from reference TRBV5-1 and TRBJ2-1, is KAGVTQTPRYLIKTRGQQVTLSCSPISGHRSVSWYQQTPGQGLQFLFEYFSETQRNKGNFPGRFSGRQFSNSRSEMNVSTLELGDSALYLCASSPTPDISYNEQFFGPGTRLTVL.

The chain is built from TRBV10-3 and TRBJ1-1; maybe TRBD1 (5 bases). V lost 4 bases and J 1 base, leaving 10 bases between the germline ends. The CDR3 sequence is 14 residues long. Germline V gene lookup returns CDR1 ENHRY and CDR2 SYGVKD. CDR3 nucleotide sequence: TGTGCCATCAGTGTCCAGGGTTCGAACACTGAAGCTTTCTTT. Protein sequence: CAISVQGSNTEAFF.

The chain combines TRBV5-5 with TRBJ2-7, with TRBD1 as a possible D gene (5 bases). This CDR3 has 13 residues. Germline V gene sequence: CDR1 SGHKS, CDR2 YYEKEE (reference sequence). The V end was cut by 0 bases, the J end by 7 bases, with 11 bases between. CDR3 nucleotide sequence: TGTGCCAGCAGCTTGGGGCAGGGTGGAGAGCAGTACTTC. It codes for CASSLGQGGEQYF.

The rearrangement links TRBV4-3 to TRBJ2-5, with 9 bases identical to TRBD1. Germline values: CDR1 LGHNA, CDR2 YSLEER. The CDR3 is made up of 15 amino acids. Germline trimming cut 4 bases from V and 4 bases from J; bases unmatched to any gene: 7. As DNA, the CDR3 is TGCGCCAGCAGCCGAGCGGGACAGGGAGGAGAGACCCAGTACTTC. Its translation is CASSRAGQGGETQYF.

This clone was recorded only once. This sequence joins TRBV7-2 and TRBJ2-3, with a weak D call TRBD2 (5 bases). V lost 5 bases and J 6 bases, leaving 18 bases between the germline ends. The CDR3 is 15 amino acids. Germline V gene lookup returns CDR1 SGHTA and CDR2 FQGNSA. The CDR3 region has the DNA TGTGCCAGCAGCCGCAAGGCACGGGATTCTGATACGCAGTATTTT. It codes for CASSRKARDSDTQYF.

CDR3 protein: CASSFRDNIYNEQFF. DNA for the CDR3: TGCGCCAGCAGCTTCCGGGACAACATATACAATGAGCAGTTCTTC. This chain links TRBV5-1 with TRBJ2-1, with TRBD1 as a possible D gene (6 bases). CDR1 SGHRS and CDR2 YFSETQ come from the germline V gene. This CDR3 contains 15 residues. Trimming left V 2 bases short and J 4 bases short, with 13 bases between.

The chain recombines TRBV5-6 with TRBJ1-5; maybe TRBD1 (6 bases). The CDR3 loop spans 15 amino acids. V was pared by 1 base and J by 6 bases, with 14 bases between. Germline V CDR1 and CDR2: SGHDT, YYEEEE. CDR3 protein: CASSLRLQGSQPQHF. In nucleotides, the CDR3 is TGTGCCAGCAGCTTGAGGCTACAGGGCAGTCAGCCCCAGCATTTT.

This clone came up once. V is TRBV19 and J is TRBJ1-2, with D perhaps TRBD1 (6 bases). The V gene's germline CDR1 is LNHDA and CDR2 SQIVND (reference sequence). The CDR3 covers 13 residues. The ends were cut back, 4 bases at V and 4 bases at J, with 10 bases in the middle. CDR3 amino acids: CASSRGQVYGYTF. The CDR3 nucleotides read TGTGCCAGTAGTAGGGGGCAGGTCTATGGCTACACCTTC. Drawing the rest from reference TRBV19 and TRBJ1-2, the complete variable domain is DGGITQSPKYLFRKEGQNVTLSCEQNLNHDAMYWYRQDPGQGLRLIYYSQIVNDFQKGDIAEGYSVSREKKESFPLTVTSAQKNPTAFYLCASSRGQVYGYTFGSGTRLTVV.

The CDR3: CASSIARESPDRTGSKSYEQYF. As DNA, the CDR3 is TGTGCCAGTAGTATAGCGCGTGAGAGCCCCGACCGAACAGGGTCAAAATCCTACGAGCAGTACTTC. The chain employs TRBV19 and TRBJ2-7; D may be TRBD1 (6 bases). The ends were cut back, 1 base at V and 1 base at J, with 32 bases in the middle. The CDR3 is made up of 22 amino acids. The germline V gene has CDR1 LNHDA and CDR2 SQIVND (reference sequence).

V is TRBV5-1 and J is TRBJ1-2; no reliable D call. Germline V CDR1 and CDR2: SGHRS, YFSETQ. CDR3 length equals 13 residues. With 3 bases removed from V and 5 bases from J, the gap between germline ends came to 11 bases. The CDR3: CASSSPGPYGYTF. The CDR3 DNA follows: TGCGCCAGCAGCTCCCCGGGTCCTTATGGCTACACCTTC.

On this clone: This specimen includes other DNA sequences encoding the same CDR3. This chain uses TRBV6-6 with TRBJ2-2, with a weak D call TRBD1 (6 bases). The CDR3 is 14 residues long. V lost 6 bases to trimming and J lost 2 bases, with 10 bases between them. Germline CDR1 MNHNY, CDR2 SVGAGI (reference sequence). The CDR3, as DNA: TGTGCCAGCAGACAGGGAGTTAACACCGGGGAGCTGTTTTTT. Translated: CASRQGVNTGELFF.

Here the CDR3 DNA reads TGCAGCGCCCCCCCTTGGGGGACACCGACGGGCAATGAGCAGTTCTTC. Its translation: CSAPPWGTPTGNEQFF. This rearrangement joins TRBV29-1 to TRBJ2-1; the D gene is possibly TRBD1 (6 bases). Trimming removed 7 bases from V and 6 bases from J, with 25 bases in between. CDR1 and CDR2 (germline): SQVTM, ANQGSEA. The CDR3 runs 16 residues.

This sequence joins TRBV4-2 and TRBJ2-5; D might be TRBD2 (5 bases). There are 17 residues in the CDR3. In germline, CDR1 is LGHNA, CDR2 YNFKEQ. Deletions cut 0 bases from V and 1 base from J, with 15 bases between. The chain's CDR3 is CASSQDIPTRSQETQYF. The CDR3 coding sequence is TGTGCCAGCAGCCAAGATATCCCCACTAGGTCCCAAGAGACCCAGTACTTC.

This clone was seen a handful of times. The chain links TRBV7-9 to TRBJ2-7, with 10 positions matching TRBD2. Germline CDR1 is SEHNR and CDR2 is FQNEAQ (reference sequence). This CDR3 is built from 15 residues. J was trimmed by 6 bases and V by 0 bases; bases with no gene match: 5. Here the CDR3 reads CASSLAAGTSVEQYF. The DNA for the CDR3 is TGTGCCAGCAGCTTAGCGGCCGGGACTAGCGTCGAGCAGTACTTC.

The genes are TRBV5-4 and TRBJ2-5; a weak D match, TRBD2 (7 bases). V shed 2 bases and J shed 5 bases, with 13 bases lying between them. CDR1 and CDR2 (germline): SGHNT, YYREEE (reference sequence). The CDR3 runs to 14 residues. The CDR3 DNA reads TGTGCCAGCAGCTTACGGGGGGCGTCGGAGACCCAGTACTTC. Amino acid sequence: CASSLRGASETQYF.